Sequencing of this T cell receptor beta chain was carried out in a study of cytomegalovirus exposure and HLA in healthy donors. In the study overall: A subsequent analysis stated that the roughly 130 validation repertoires were run on the same platform as the approximately 700 first-cohort repertoires. The study, taken as a whole, reports: Investigators reported under 200 TCR beta chains as tied to cytomegalovirus. Most observed TCR sequences were rare, whereas some public TCRs were detected in many donors.

The assay was immunoSEQ multiplex PCR, and TCRdb's table has in-frame clones only and misses some. The data show tens of thousands of clones, with roughly 95% seen just once and 0.69% held by the top ten. With regard to this clone: Its target is unknown.

The donors were members of the roughly 120-subject validation cohort (separate from the roughly 670-subject first cohort). The receptor's source is a woman younger than 30 in good health and CMV-seronegative. The sample taken for sequencing was PBMCs.

The CDR3 region is CASIEGGSSYNEQFF. The CDR3 region has the DNA TGCGCCAGCATAGAAGGCGGGAGCTCCTACAATGAGCAGTTCTTC. The chain uses TRBV5-1 and TRBJ2-1, with TRBD2 matching 7 bases. The CDR3 is 15 residues long. J was trimmed by 0 bases and V by 6 bases; bases with no gene match: 6. In germline, CDR1 is SGHRS, CDR2 YFSETQ.